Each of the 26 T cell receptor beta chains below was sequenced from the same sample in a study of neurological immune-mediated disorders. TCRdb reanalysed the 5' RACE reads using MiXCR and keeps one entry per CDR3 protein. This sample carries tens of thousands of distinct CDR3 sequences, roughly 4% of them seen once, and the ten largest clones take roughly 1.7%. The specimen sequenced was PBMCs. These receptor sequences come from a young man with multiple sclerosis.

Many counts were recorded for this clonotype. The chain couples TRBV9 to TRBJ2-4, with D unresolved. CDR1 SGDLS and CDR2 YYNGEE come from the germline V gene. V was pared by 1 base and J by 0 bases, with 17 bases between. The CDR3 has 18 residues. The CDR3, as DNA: TGTGCCAGCAGCGTAAATCCGGATCACACTATAGCCAAAAACATTCAGTACTTC. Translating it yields CASSVNPDHTIAKNIQYF. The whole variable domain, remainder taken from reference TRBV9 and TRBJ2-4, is DSGVTQTPKHLITATGQRVTLRCSPRSGDLSVYWYQQSLDQGLQFLIQYYNGEERAKGNILERFSAQQFPDLHSELNLSSLELGDSALYFCASSVNPDHTIAKNIQYFGAGTRLSVL.

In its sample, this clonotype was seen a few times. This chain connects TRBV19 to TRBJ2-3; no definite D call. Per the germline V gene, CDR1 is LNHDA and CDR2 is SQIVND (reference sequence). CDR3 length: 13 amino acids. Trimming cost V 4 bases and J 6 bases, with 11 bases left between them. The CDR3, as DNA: TGTGCCAGTAGTAACAATGCACGGGATACGCAGTATTTT. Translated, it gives CASSNNARDTQYF.

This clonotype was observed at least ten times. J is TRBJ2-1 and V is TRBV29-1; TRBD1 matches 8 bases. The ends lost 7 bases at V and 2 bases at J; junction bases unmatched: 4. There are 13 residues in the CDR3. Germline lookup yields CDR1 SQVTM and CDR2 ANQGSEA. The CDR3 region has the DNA TGCAGCGGACAGGGGCCGGCCTACAATGAGCAGTTCTTC. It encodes CSGQGPAYNEQFF.

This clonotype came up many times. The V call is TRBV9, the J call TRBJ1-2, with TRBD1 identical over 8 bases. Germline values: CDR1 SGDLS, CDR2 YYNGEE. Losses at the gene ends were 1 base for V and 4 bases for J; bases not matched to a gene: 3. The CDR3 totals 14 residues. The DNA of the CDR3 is TGTGCCAGCAGCGTAACTGACAGGGGCTATGGCTACACCTTC. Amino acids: CASSVTDRGYGYTF.

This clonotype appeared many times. The CDR3 loop is CASSHQRGGSSYEQYF. CDR3 sequence (DNA): TGCGCCAGCAGCCATCAAAGGGGAGGTAGCTCCTACGAGCAGTACTTC. The chain links TRBV4-1 to TRBJ2-7; tentative D call: TRBD2 (6 bases). This CDR3 has 16 amino acids. Trimming pared 3 bases from V and 0 bases from J, leaving 15 bases between. Germline values: CDR1 MGHRA, CDR2 YSYEKL.

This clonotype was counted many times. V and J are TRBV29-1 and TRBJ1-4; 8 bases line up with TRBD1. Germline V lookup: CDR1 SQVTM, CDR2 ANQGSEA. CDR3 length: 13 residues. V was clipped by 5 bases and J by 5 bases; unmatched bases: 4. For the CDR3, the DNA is TGCAGCGTTAAGGGACAGGCAAATGAAAAACTGTTTTTT. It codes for CSVKGQANEKLFF.

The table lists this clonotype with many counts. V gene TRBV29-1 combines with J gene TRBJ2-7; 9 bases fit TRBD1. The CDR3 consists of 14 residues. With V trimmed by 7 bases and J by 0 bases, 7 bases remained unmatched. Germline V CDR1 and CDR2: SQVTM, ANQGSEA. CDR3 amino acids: CSARGTGHSYEQYF. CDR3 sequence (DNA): TGCAGCGCTCGAGGGACAGGGCACTCCTACGAGCAGTACTTC.

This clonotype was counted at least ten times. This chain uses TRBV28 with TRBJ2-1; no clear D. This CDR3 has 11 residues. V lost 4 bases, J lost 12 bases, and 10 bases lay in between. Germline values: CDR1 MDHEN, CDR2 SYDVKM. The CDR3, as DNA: TGTGCCAGCAGTTCCCTTGGAAGGCAGTTCTTC. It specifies CASSSLGRQFF.

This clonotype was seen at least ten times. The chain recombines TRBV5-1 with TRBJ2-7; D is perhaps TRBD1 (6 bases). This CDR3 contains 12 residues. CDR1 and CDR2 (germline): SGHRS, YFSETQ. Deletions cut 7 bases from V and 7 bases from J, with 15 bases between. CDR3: CASRDTLGEQYF. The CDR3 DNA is TGCGCCAGCCGGGACACCTTGGGGGAGCAGTACTTC.

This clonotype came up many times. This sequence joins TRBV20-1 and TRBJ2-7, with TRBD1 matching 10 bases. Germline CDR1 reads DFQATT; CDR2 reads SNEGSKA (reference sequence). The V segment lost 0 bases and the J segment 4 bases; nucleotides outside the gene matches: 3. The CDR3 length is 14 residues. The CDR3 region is CSARDRGQGYEQYF. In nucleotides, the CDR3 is TGCAGTGCTAGAGATCGGGGACAGGGGTACGAGCAGTACTTC.

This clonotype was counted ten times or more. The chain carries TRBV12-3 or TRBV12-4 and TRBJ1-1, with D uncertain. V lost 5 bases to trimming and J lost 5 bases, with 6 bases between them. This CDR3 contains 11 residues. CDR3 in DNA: TGTGCCAGCAGTCCGGCAACTGAAGCTTTCTTT. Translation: CASSPATEAFF.

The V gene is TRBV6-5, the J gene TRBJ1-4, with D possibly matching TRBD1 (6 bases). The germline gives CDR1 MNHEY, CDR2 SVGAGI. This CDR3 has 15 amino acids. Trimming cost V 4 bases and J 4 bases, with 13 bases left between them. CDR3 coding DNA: TGTGCCAGCAGTTCAGGACAGTCGTTTAATGAAAAACTGTTTTTT. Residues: CASSSGQSFNEKLFF.

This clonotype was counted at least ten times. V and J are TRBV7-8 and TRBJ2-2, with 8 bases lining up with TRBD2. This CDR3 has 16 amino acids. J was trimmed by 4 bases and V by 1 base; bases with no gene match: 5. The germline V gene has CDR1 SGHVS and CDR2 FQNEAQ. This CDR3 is CASSLESGSVTGELFF. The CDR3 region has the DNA TGTGCCAGCAGCTTAGAGAGCGGGAGCGTCACCGGGGAGCTGTTTTTT.

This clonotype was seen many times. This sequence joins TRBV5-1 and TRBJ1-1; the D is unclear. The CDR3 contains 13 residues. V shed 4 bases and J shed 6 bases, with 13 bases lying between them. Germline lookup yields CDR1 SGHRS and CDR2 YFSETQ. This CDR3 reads CASSLGARAEAFF. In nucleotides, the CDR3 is TGCGCCAGCAGCCTAGGAGCCCGGGCTGAAGCTTTCTTT.

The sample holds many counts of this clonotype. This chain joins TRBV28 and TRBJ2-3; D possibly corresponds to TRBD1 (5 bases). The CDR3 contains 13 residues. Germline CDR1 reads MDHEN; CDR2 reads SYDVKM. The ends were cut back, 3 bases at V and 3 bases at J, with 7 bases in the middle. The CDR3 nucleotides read TGTGCCAGCAGTTTCAGGGCGACAGATACGCAGTATTTT. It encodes CASSFRATDTQYF.

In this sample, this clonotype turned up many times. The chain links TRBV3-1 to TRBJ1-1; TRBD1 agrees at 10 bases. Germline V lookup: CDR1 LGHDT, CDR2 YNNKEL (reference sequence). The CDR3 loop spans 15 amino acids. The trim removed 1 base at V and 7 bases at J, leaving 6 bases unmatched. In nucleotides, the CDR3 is TGTGCCAGCAGCCAAGGTGGGACAGGGGCAAGTGAAGCTTTCTTT. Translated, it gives CASSQGGTGASEAFF.

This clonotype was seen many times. The CDR3: CASSASAGEASYEQYF. In DNA, the CDR3 is TGTGCCAGCAGCGCCTCGGCCGGGGAGGCCTCCTACGAGCAGTACTTC. This chain links TRBV27 with TRBJ2-7; D may be TRBD2 (6 bases). The CDR3 covers 16 residues. Trimming removed 6 bases at V and 0 bases at J, with 18 bases between. Looked up from germline, CDR1 is MNHEY and CDR2 is SMNVEV (reference sequence).

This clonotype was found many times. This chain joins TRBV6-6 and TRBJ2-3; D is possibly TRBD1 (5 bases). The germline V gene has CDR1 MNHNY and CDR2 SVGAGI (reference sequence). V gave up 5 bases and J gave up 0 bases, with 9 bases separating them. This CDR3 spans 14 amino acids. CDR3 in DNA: TGTGCCAGCAGTGGACACTATAGCACAGATACGCAGTATTTT. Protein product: CASSGHYSTDTQYF.

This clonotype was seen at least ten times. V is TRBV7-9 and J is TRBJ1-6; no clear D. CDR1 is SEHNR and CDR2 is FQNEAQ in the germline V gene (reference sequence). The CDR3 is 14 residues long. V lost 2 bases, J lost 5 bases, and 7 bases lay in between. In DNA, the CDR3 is TGTGCCAGCAGCTTACGACAAGATAATTCACCCCTCCACTTT. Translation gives CASSLRQDNSPLHF.

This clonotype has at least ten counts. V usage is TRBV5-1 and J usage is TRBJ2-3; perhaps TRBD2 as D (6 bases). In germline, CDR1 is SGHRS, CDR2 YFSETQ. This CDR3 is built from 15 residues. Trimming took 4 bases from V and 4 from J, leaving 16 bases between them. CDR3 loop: CASSTGGPAADTQYF. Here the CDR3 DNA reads TGCGCCAGCAGCACCGGGGGTCCCGCGGCAGATACGCAGTATTTT.

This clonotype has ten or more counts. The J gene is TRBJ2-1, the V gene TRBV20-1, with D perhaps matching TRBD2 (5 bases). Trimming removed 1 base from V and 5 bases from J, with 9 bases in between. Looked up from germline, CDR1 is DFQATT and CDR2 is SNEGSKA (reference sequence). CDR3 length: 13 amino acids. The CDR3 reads CSARGLINNEQFF. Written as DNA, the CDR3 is TGCAGTGCTAGAGGACTAATAAACAATGAGCAGTTCTTC.

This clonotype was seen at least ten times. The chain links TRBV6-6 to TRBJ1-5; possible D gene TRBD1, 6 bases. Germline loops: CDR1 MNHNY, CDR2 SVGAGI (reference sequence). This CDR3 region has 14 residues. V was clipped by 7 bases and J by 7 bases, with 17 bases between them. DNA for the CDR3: TGTGCCAGCATTGACGGGGGCGCCGGGCAGCCCCAGCATTTT. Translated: CASIDGGAGQPQHF.

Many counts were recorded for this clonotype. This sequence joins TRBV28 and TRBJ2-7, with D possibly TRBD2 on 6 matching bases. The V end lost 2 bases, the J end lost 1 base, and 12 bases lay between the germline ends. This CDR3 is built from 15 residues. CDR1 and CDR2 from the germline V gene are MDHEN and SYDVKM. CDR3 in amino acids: CASSLTGSGSYEQYF. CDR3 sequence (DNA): TGTGCCAGCAGTTTAACCGGGAGTGGTTCCTACGAGCAGTACTTC.

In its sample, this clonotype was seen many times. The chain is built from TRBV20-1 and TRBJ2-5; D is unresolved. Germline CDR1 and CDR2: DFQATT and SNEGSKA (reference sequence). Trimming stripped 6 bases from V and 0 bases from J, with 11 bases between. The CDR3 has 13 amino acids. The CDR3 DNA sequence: TGCAGTGCCCGTGGCCTAGACCAAGAGACCCAGTACTTC. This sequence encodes CSARGLDQETQYF.

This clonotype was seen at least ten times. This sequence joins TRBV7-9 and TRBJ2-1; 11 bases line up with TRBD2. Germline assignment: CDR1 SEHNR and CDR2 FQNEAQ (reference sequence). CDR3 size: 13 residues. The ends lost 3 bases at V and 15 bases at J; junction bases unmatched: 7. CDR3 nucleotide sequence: TGTGCCAGCAGCTTGGACCTTAGCGGGAGGGCGTTCTTC. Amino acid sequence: CASSLDLSGRAFF.

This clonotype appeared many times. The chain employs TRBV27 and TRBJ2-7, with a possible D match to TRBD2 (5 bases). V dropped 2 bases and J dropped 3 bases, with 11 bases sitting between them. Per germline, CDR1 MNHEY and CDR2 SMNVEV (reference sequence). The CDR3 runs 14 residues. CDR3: CASSLGGENYEQYF. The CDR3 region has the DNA TGTGCCAGCAGTTTAGGTGGGGAGAACTACGAGCAGTACTTC.